One and the same sample provided the 19 T cell receptor beta chains below, sequenced in a study of type 1 regulatory T cells. MiXCR, run by TCRdb on the reads, gives a single entry per CDR3 protein. This sample has under 20,000 distinct CDR3 sequences, with roughly 10% found just once. The sequenced material came from CD4+ T cells, either the whole sample or a sorted fraction (not recorded which). These receptors were collected from a human donor in good health.

This clonotype was recorded at least ten times. The chain joins TRBV10-3 to TRBJ2-5, with 13 bases aligning to TRBD2. The CDR3 spans 15 residues. Germline trimming cut 2 bases from V and 9 bases from J; bases unmatched to any gene: 6. From germline, CDR1 is ENHRY and CDR2 SYGVKD. Here the CDR3 reads CAISEGTSGTVAQYF. CDR3 DNA: TGTGCCATCAGTGAGGGGACTAGCGGGACAGTGGCCCAGTACTTC.

This clonotype was detected a few times. The rearrangement links TRBV25-1 to TRBJ2-7; D not resolved. The CDR3 runs to 10 residues. Germline V gene sequence: CDR1 MGHDK, CDR2 SYGVNS. Deletions cut 2 bases from V and 6 bases from J, with 2 bases between. The CDR3 protein is CASSESEQYF. The CDR3 DNA reads as TGTGCCAGCAGTGAAAGCGAGCAGTACTTC.

V is TRBV16 and J is TRBJ1-1, with TRBD1 as a possible D gene (5 bases). The germline V and J ends were trimmed by 5 bases and 4 bases, with 11 bases remaining between them. The CDR3 spans 13 residues. From germline, CDR1 is KGHSY and CDR2 FQNENV. The CDR3 nucleotides read TGTGCCAGCAGCGATGGGGCGTTCACTGAAGCTTTCTTT. Its translation: CASSDGAFTEAFF.

CDR3 sequence reads: CATSVGGQGSQGYTF. As DNA, the CDR3 is TGTGCCACCAGTGTCGGAGGACAGGGATCGCAGGGCTACACCTTC. The V call is TRBV24-1, the J call TRBJ1-2; 8 bases align to TRBD1. The V and J ends lost 5 bases and 8 bases, in that order; junction bases with no gene match: 12. This CDR3 comprises 15 residues. Germline CDR1 KGHDR, CDR2 SFDVKD.

This clonotype came up many times. The CDR3 loop reads CASSPALSNEQFF. The DNA for the CDR3 is TGTGCCAGCAGTCCCGCTCTATCCAATGAGCAGTTCTTC. The J gene is TRBJ2-1, the V gene TRBV2; no clear D. The CDR3 runs to 13 residues. V gave up 5 bases and J gave up 6 bases, with 11 bases separating them. Germline V gives CDR1 SNHLY, CDR2 FYNNEI.

In this sample, this clonotype turned up many times. The chain has TRBV7-3 and TRBJ2-3; D call uncertain. The V and J ends lost 1 base and 0 bases respectively, with 5 bases between them. The CDR3 spans 14 residues. Germline CDR1 reads SGHTA; CDR2 reads FQGTGA. The CDR3 protein is CASSLSPSTDTQYF. The CDR3 DNA reads TGTGCCAGCAGCTTAAGTCCTAGCACAGATACGCAGTATTTT.

This clonotype was seen a few times. This chain uses TRBV20-1 with TRBJ2-3; D not certain. The V end lost 4 bases, the J end lost 3 bases, and 2 bases lay between the germline ends. CDR1 and CDR2 from the germline V gene are DFQATT and SNEGSKA (reference sequence). The CDR3 loop spans 10 amino acids. The CDR3 loop is CSAMTDTQYF. CDR3 nucleotide sequence: TGCAGTGCTATGACAGATACGCAGTATTTT.

This clonotype has a handful of counts. The CDR3 region has the DNA TGCAGCGCCGACAGGGGACGGGAGACCCAGTACTTC. Translation gives CSADRGRETQYF. The V gene is TRBV29-1, the J gene TRBJ2-5; 8 nucleotides agree with TRBD1. This CDR3 contains 12 residues. V lost 7 bases to trimming and J lost 5 bases; unmatched junction nucleotides: 6. The V gene's germline CDR1 is SQVTM and CDR2 ANQGSEA.

This clonotype was found a few times. V gene TRBV7-9 combines with J gene TRBJ2-7; D unresolved. This CDR3 has 13 residues. V lost 6 bases and J 6 bases, leaving 15 bases between the germline ends. Germline V gene lookup returns CDR1 SEHNR and CDR2 FQNEAQ (reference sequence). As DNA, the CDR3 is TGTGCCAGCAGTCACGGGCTTACTGGCGAGCAGTACTTC. This translates into CASSHGLTGEQYF.

This clonotype is medium-sized. This rearrangement joins TRBV5-6 to TRBJ2-7; D possibly corresponds to TRBD2 (6 bases). V was shortened by 4 bases and J by 0 bases, with 14 bases between the two germline ends. This CDR3 comprises 15 residues. In germline, CDR1 is SGHDT, CDR2 YYEEEE. The CDR3 is CASSRMGGSSYEQYF. DNA for the CDR3: TGTGCCAGCAGCCGCATGGGGGGAAGCTCCTACGAGCAGTACTTC.

V is TRBV20-1 and J is TRBJ2-3; 9 bases agree with TRBD2. CDR1 is DFQATT and CDR2 is SNEGSKA in the germline V gene (reference sequence). The CDR3 runs to 16 residues. Trimming cost V 3 bases and J 3 bases; bases outside gene matches: 10. In DNA form, the CDR3 reads TGCAGTGCTAGGGTTCTAGCGGGGACGGGAACAGATACGCAGTATTTT. Protein sequence: CSARVLAGTGTDTQYF.

Relative to its sample, this clonotype is medium-sized. V gene TRBV5-6 combines with J gene TRBJ2-7, with TRBD1 matching over 10 bases. The CDR3 covers 15 residues. The V segment lost 4 bases and the J segment 6 bases; nucleotides outside the gene matches: 10. Germline V gene lookup returns CDR1 SGHDT and CDR2 YYEEEE. The chain's CDR3 is CASSHRGQGMLEQYF. CDR3 nucleotide sequence: TGTGCCAGCAGCCACCGGGGACAGGGGATGCTCGAGCAGTACTTC. The full variable domain, completed using reference TRBV5-6 and TRBJ2-7, is DAGVTQSPTHLIKTRGQQVTLRCSPKSGHDTVSWYQQALGQGPQFIFQYYEEEERQRGNFPDRFSGHQFPNYSSELNVNALLLGDSALYLCASSHRGQGMLEQYFGPGTRLTVT.

This clonotype was observed many times. The chain links TRBV12-3 or TRBV12-4 to TRBJ2-4, with 8 bases fitting TRBD1. The junction had 2 bases not matched to a gene; V was cut back by 6 bases and J by 7 bases. The CDR3 is 12 residues long. The CDR3 reads CASRDRDNIQYF. CDR3 DNA sequence: TGTGCCAGCAGGGACAGGGATAACATTCAGTACTTC.

The chain has TRBV12-3 or TRBV12-4 and TRBJ2-1; 9 bases fit TRBD1. The CDR3 contains 15 residues. With 5 bases clipped from V and 5 bases from J, the junction kept 7 bases outside the gene matches. This CDR3 reads CASSPTGGANNEQFF. The CDR3 DNA sequence: TGTGCCAGCAGTCCCACAGGGGGCGCCAACAATGAGCAGTTCTTC.

Comments on this clonotype: A much larger clonotype is one base distant, so this may be a read error. The chain joins TRBV28 to TRBJ2-6; no clear D gene. CDR1 and CDR2 from the germline V gene are MDHEN and SYDVKM. There are 15 residues in the CDR3. Between the trimmed V and J ends, which lost 5 bases and 4 bases, there was a span of 12 bases. The CDR3 nucleotides read TGTGCCAGCAGTGAGGACCACTCCGGGGCCAACGTCCTGACTTTC. Its protein is CASSEDHSGANVLTF.

This clonotype is deemed medium-sized. The rearrangement uses TRBV5-1 and TRBJ2-7; 10 positions agree with TRBD2. The J segment lost 3 bases and the V segment lost 4 bases, leaving 4 bases of the junction unmatched. The CDR3 extends over 14 amino acids. Germline-derived CDR1 and CDR2 are SGHRS and YFSETQ. The CDR3 bases are TGCGCCAGCAGCCCCGGGACTAGCGTCTACGAGCAGTACTTC. Translated, it gives CASSPGTSVYEQYF.

J is TRBJ2-6 and V is TRBV7-3; D gene unclear. The CDR3 covers 14 residues. Trimming removed 1 base at V and 1 base at J, with 2 bases between. Germline V gives CDR1 SGHTA, CDR2 FQGTGA. In nucleotides, the CDR3 is TGTGCCAGCAGCTTAAAATCTGGGGCCAACGTCCTGACTTTC. It yields the protein CASSLKSGANVLTF.

This clonotype was recorded at least ten times. The rearrangement uses TRBV20-1 and TRBJ2-3, with TRBD2 as a possible D gene (5 bases). The CDR3 has 13 amino acids. Looked up from germline, CDR1 is DFQATT and CDR2 is SNEGSKA (reference sequence). Trimming removed 6 bases at V and 12 bases at J, with 22 bases between. The CDR3 here is CSALGPEGLNQYF. The CDR3 DNA is TGCAGTGCCCTGGGCCCTGAGGGCCTAAACCAGTATTTT.

V is TRBV5-6 and J is TRBJ2-7; D unclear. The length of the CDR3 is 15 residues. Germline V lookup: CDR1 SGHDT, CDR2 YYEEEE. V lost 2 bases, J lost 2 bases, and 14 bases lay in between. DNA for the CDR3: TGTGCCAGCAGCTTTGGGGAATACACCACCTACGAGCAGTACTTC. It encodes CASSFGEYTTYEQYF.